The clone carrying this TCR beta chain was observed a few times. The data are from a study of CD8+ T cells in alopecia areata. CDR3 length equals 14 residues. The germline CDR1 and CDR2 sequences are SGHVS and FNYEAQ. V was trimmed by 5 bases and J by 0 bases, leaving 10 bases between them. As for treatment: oral pan-JAK inhibitor, 5-10 mg twice daily. After isolation, RNA underwent reverse transcription to generate cDNA as the sequencing template. Using immunoSEQ multiplex PCR, the repertoire was profiled, and TCRdb retains in-frame clones only, with some absent. The repertoire holds 200,000 to 250,000 clones, 50% to 60% seen once, with approximately 1.4% in the top ten.

The sequence was collected from a human donor with alopecia areata. This material consisted of CD4+ T cells sorted from blood, taken at week 4, from a patient treated with tofacitinib. V gene TRBV7-6 combines with J gene TRBJ2-5; D is unclear. DNA of the CDR3: TGTGCCAGCAGCCGGACCGAGTACCAAGAGACCCAGTACTTC. Its protein is CASSRTEYQETQYF.